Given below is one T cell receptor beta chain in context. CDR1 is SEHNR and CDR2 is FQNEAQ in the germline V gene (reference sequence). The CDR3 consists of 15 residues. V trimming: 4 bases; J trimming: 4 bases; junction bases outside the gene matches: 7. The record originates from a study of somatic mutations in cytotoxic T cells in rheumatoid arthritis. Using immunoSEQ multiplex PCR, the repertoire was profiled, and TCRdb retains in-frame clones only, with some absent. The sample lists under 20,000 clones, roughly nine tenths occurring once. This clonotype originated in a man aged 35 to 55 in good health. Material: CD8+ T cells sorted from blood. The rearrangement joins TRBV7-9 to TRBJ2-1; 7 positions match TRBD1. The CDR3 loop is CASSSKGARYNEQFF. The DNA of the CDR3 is TGTGCCAGCAGCTCAAAGGGGGCGCGGTACAATGAGCAGTTCTTC.